This T cell receptor (beta chain) was obtained from a study of blood T cell repertoires in COVID-19. Contact with a PCR-confirmed or clinician-diagnosed COVID-19 case occurred within 2 weeks of entry. The assay was immunoSEQ multiplex PCR, and TCRdb's table has in-frame clones only and misses some. The table shows approximately 300,000 clones, with 90% occurring only once. This CDR3 has 17 residues. V was pared by 2 bases and J by 6 bases, with 19 bases between. Germline V lookup: CDR1 KGHDR, CDR2 SFDVKD. This rearrangement joins TRBV24-1 to TRBJ2-1; TRBD1 is a possible D gene (5 bases). The sample consisted of PBMCs or T cells enriched from blood (not recorded which). The sequence derives from a woman between 25 and 40 years old who had been exposed to COVID-19. The CDR3 is CATSDSAGFSDANEQFF. In DNA, the CDR3 is TGTGCCACCAGTGATTCCGCAGGGTTTTCCGATGCCAATGAGCAGTTCTTC.